The 14 T cell receptor beta chains presented below share a single source sample, sequenced in a study of blood T cell repertoires in COVID-19. Only in-frame clones appear in the TCRdb table, and some are missing; sequencing was by immunoSEQ multiplex PCR. Here the sample spans 300,000 to 450,000 clones, approximately 88% being singletons. Sequenced input: peripheral blood. Every receptor here comes from a woman between 25 and 40 years old with COVID-19, enrolled during active disease.

This chain links TRBV2 with TRBJ1-2; 8 bases map to TRBD1. V lost 11 bases, J lost 4 bases, and 9 bases stayed unmatched. The CDR3 has 13 amino acids. The germline V gene encodes CDR1 SNHLY and CDR2 FYNNEI. The CDR3 reads CAPQGQDTYGYTF. The DNA for the CDR3 is TGTGCCCCCCAGGGACAGGACACCTATGGCTACACCTTC.

The table lists this clone with many counts. This chain connects TRBV7-9 to TRBJ2-3; 8 nucleotides align to TRBD1. This CDR3 region has 15 residues. Germline-derived CDR1 and CDR2 are SEHNR and FQNEAQ (reference sequence). Trimming cost V 4 bases and J 8 bases; bases outside gene matches: 11. CDR3 sequence reads: CASSSRDRLGSTQYF. The CDR3 bases are TGTGCCAGCAGCTCCCGGGACAGGCTGGGTAGTACGCAGTATTTT. Filled out from reference TRBV7-9 and TRBJ2-3, the complete variable domain reads DTGVSQNPRHKITKRGQNVTFRCDPISEHNRLYWYRQTLGQGPEFLTYFQNEAQLEKSRLLSDRFSAERPKGSFSTLEIQRTEQGDSAMYLCASSSRDRLGSTQYFGPGTRLTVL.

CDR3 sequence reads: CASSLDRGHNEQFF. DNA for the CDR3: TGTGCCAGCAGCTTAGACAGGGGGCACAATGAGCAGTTCTTC. The chain uses TRBV7-2 and TRBJ2-1; 9 bases line up with TRBD1. CDR1 is SGHTA and CDR2 is FQGNSA in the germline V gene. This CDR3 comprises 14 residues. With 1 base clipped from V and 5 bases from J, the junction kept 0 bases outside the gene matches.

J is TRBJ2-2 and V is TRBV28; 11 bases are a match to TRBD2. Germline CDR1 MDHEN, CDR2 SYDVKM. Trimming cost V 5 bases and J 5 bases; bases outside gene matches: 4. The CDR3 contains 15 residues. In nucleotides, the CDR3 is TGTGCCAGCAGTGTAACTAGCGGGGGTACCGGGGAGCTGTTTTTT. As protein: CASSVTSGGTGELFF.

This chain links TRBV7-8 with TRBJ2-2, with 9 bases fitting TRBD2. Germline CDR1 and CDR2: SGHVS and FQNEAQ. CDR3 length equals 17 residues. V dropped 0 bases and J dropped 7; count of bases not matched to a gene: 9. This chain's CDR3 is CASSLAMAGGRGGELFF. CDR3 DNA: TGTGCCAGCAGCTTAGCGATGGCGGGGGGGCGTGGCGGGGAGCTGTTTTTT.

The rearrangement joins TRBV6-2 or TRBV6-3 to TRBJ2-7; a weak D match, TRBD1 (6 bases). Germline V gene sequence: CDR1 MNHEY, CDR2 SVGEGT. This CDR3 spans 13 amino acids. Between the trimmed V and J ends, which lost 7 bases and 7 bases, there was a span of 17 bases. This chain's CDR3 is CASNPQGSGEQYV. For the CDR3, the DNA is TGTGCCAGCAACCCCCAGGGGTCGGGGGAGCAGTACGTC.

V and J are TRBV11-3 and TRBJ2-1, with 7 positions matching TRBD2. Germline V CDR1 and CDR2: SGHNT, YENEEA. This CDR3 has 13 residues. V shed 0 bases, J shed 10 bases, and the junction held 3 bases outside the gene matches. The CDR3 reads CASSLDGTTEQFF. The CDR3 DNA reads as TGTGCCAGCAGCTTAGACGGGACTACCGAGCAGTTCTTC.

This clone is a singleton in its sample. This sequence joins TRBV7-9 and TRBJ2-7; no reliable D call. The germline gives CDR1 SEHNR, CDR2 FQNEAQ (reference sequence). The CDR3 covers 16 residues. V gave up 2 bases and J gave up 6 bases, with 20 bases separating them. The CDR3 nucleotides read TGTGCCAGCAGCTTATCCCCCGAGCTATTCACCGGCGAGCAGTACTTC. Translating gives CASSLSPELFTGEQYF.

Only one count was recorded for this clone. V is TRBV5-4 and J is TRBJ1-1; tentatively, D is TRBD1 (5 bases). V lost 4 bases and J 3 bases, leaving 16 bases between the germline ends. This CDR3 region has 15 residues. Per germline, CDR1 SGHNT and CDR2 YYREEE (reference sequence). The CDR3 DNA reads as TGTGCCAGCAGCCCTTCCTGGGGCTCTCACACTGAAGCTTTCTTT. Its translation is CASSPSWGSHTEAFF.

The chain uses TRBV6-2 or TRBV6-3 and TRBJ2-1, with unresolved D. V lost 4 bases and J lost 5, with 9 bases in between. The CDR3 length is 13 residues. Germline CDR1 and CDR2: MNHEY and SVGEGT. The CDR3 loop is CASSLQIDNEQFF. The CDR3 nucleotides are TGTGCCAGCAGTTTACAGATAGACAATGAGCAGTTCTTC.

The chain carries TRBV6-6 and TRBJ2-3; 9 nucleotides line up with TRBD2. CDR1 and CDR2 from the germline V gene are MNHNY and SVGAGI (reference sequence). J lost 4 bases, V lost 10 bases, and 6 bases had no gene match. The CDR3 is 13 residues long. CDR3: CAIGASGADTQYF. The DNA for the CDR3 is TGTGCCATCGGAGCTAGCGGGGCAGATACGCAGTATTTT.

This sequence joins TRBV11-2 and TRBJ2-2; weak D call: TRBD2 (5 bases). Trimming shortened V by 2 bases and J by 4 bases, and 11 bases separated the two germline ends. This CDR3 has 15 residues. The germline CDR1 and CDR2 sequences are SGHAT and FQNNGV. The CDR3 region has the DNA TGTGCCAGCAGCTTAAGGAGGCCGAGCACCGGGGAGCTGTTTTTT. As protein: CASSLRRPSTGELFF.

This chain uses TRBV5-4 with TRBJ2-1; 10 bases are shared with TRBD2. Losses at the gene ends were 1 base for V and 5 bases for J; bases not matched to a gene: 6. From germline, CDR1 is SGHNT and CDR2 YYREEE (reference sequence). The CDR3 is made up of 16 amino acids. The CDR3 coding sequence is TGTGCCAGCAGCTTGAGGCTAGCGGGAGTCCACAATGAGCAGTTCTTC. Its protein is CASSLRLAGVHNEQFF.

The CDR3 sequence is CASSNRGGLAGYNEQFF. In DNA form, the CDR3 reads TGCGCCAGCAGCAATCGAGGGGGCCTAGCGGGGTACAATGAGCAGTTCTTC. J is TRBJ2-1 and V is TRBV5-1, with TRBD2 identical over 9 bases. The V and J ends lost 4 bases and 4 bases, in that order; junction bases with no gene match: 12. Germline V gene lookup returns CDR1 SGHRS and CDR2 YFSETQ. CDR3 length: 17 amino acids.